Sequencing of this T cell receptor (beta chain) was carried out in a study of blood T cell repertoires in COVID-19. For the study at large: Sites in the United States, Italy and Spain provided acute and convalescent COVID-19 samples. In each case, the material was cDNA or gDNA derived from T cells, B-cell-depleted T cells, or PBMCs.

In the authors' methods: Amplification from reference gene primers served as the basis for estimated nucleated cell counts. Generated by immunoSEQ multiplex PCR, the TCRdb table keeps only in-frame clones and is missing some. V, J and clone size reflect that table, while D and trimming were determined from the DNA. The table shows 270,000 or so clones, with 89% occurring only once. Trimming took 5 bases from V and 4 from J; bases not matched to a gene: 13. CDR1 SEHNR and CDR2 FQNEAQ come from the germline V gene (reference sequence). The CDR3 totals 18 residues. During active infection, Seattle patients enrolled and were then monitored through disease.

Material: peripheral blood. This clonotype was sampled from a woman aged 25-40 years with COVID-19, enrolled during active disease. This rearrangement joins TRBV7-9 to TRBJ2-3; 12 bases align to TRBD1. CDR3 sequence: CASSPRDRGRGMADTQYF. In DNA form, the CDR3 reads TGTGCCAGCAGCCCTCGGGACAGGGGGCGGGGGATGGCAGATACGCAGTATTTT. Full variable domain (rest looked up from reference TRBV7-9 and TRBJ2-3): DTGVSQNPRHKITKRGQNVTFRCDPISEHNRLYWYRQTLGQGPEFLTYFQNEAQLEKSRLLSDRFSAERPKGSFSTLEIQRTEQGDSAMYLCASSPRDRGRGMADTQYFGPGTRLTVL.